The clone carrying this T cell receptor beta chain turned up a few times. CDR3 length: 15 amino acids. The V and J ends lost 1 base and 4 bases, in that order; junction bases with no gene match: 1. Germline V gives CDR1 SGHTA, CDR2 FQGNSA. The sample is drawn from a study of blood T cell repertoires in COVID-19. At the level of the study: Specimens from acute and convalescent COVID-19 originated in the United States, Italy and Spain. Sources were T cells, B-cell-depleted T cells, or PBMCs; the material itself was cDNA or gDNA.

Original analysis: Estimation of nucleated cell counts was performed using reference gene primer amplification. Clones were sequenced by immunoSEQ multiplex PCR, and TCRdb holds only the in-frame ones, with some missing. V, J and clone size are those of that table, while D and trimming were read from the DNA. The table has about 100,000 clones, approximately 84% seen once. The TCR originated in a man between 25 and 39 years old in a cohort sampled during active COVID-19. The J gene is TRBJ2-3, the V gene TRBV7-2, with 11 bases matching TRBD2. The source material was peripheral blood. The CDR3 loop reads CASSLGGLAADTQYF. The CDR3 nucleotides read TGTGCCAGCAGCTTAGGGGGACTAGCGGCAGATACGCAGTATTTT.